There are a few counts of the clone carrying this TCR beta chain. Its specificity is not known. This sample is part of a study of response to subunit inactivated influenza vaccine. Study outcomes and limitations: Each seasonal influenza vaccination recruits few new T cells, the authors suggested.

TCRdb re-called the RT-PCR reads with MiXCR, one entry per CDR3 protein. The table lists more than 700,000 distinct CDR3 sequences, about 20% of them singletons. V lost 4 bases, J lost 7 bases, and 4 bases stayed unmatched. CDR1 and CDR2 (germline): KGHDR, SFDVKD. The CDR3 totals 16 residues. This specimen was PBMCs from blood, taken more than 4 days after vaccination. This sequence joins TRBV24-1 and TRBJ2-1; 15 bases are a match to TRBD2. This receptor was identified in a man aged 50 or older who received an inactivated influenza vaccine. This CDR3 reads CATSETGLAGGNEQFF. CDR3 sequence (DNA): TGTGCCACCAGTGAAACAGGACTAGCGGGAGGGAATGAGCAGTTCTTC.